The next 14 T cell receptor beta chains were all read from a single sample in a study of blood T cell repertoires in COVID-19 (dated by TCRdb to between 2020 and 2021). The method behind the library was the immunoSEQ multiplex PCR assay. TCRdb carries this immuneACCESS record with in-frame sequences only. Its versions omit some clonotypes, under half of them owing to an unresolved V gene in the studies checked, with the rest unexplained. This sample holds about 270,000 clones; about 91% were observed only once. The ten largest clones capture less than 3.5% of the sample. Material: PBMCs or T cells enriched from blood (not recorded which). Receptors originate from a man between 40 and 49 years old who had been exposed to COVID-19.

The chain has TRBV29-1 and TRBJ2-5; TRBD2 aligns across 7 bases. V shed 3 bases and J 4 bases; nucleotides not matched to a gene: 11. CDR1 is SQVTM, CDR2 ANQGSEA, per germline. CDR3 length: 15 amino acids. CDR3 DNA sequence: TGCAGCGTTGATTTTTGGCGGGAGCAGGGAGAGACCCAGTACTTC. Translation: CSVDFWREQGETQYF.

This sequence joins TRBV28 and TRBJ2-1; TRBD2 matches 9 bases. V lost 3 bases, J lost 15 bases, and 6 bases stayed unmatched. CDR1 is MDHEN and CDR2 is SYDVKM in the germline V gene. The CDR3 contains 12 residues. This chain's CDR3 is CASSFRAGGMFF. As DNA, the CDR3 is TGTGCCAGCAGTTTCAGAGCGGGAGGTATGTTCTTC.

CDR3 in amino acids: CASSTGTGGNSPLHF. The CDR3 DNA reads TGCGCCAGCAGCACCGGGACAGGGGGCAATTCACCCCTCCACTTT. This chain uses TRBV5-1 with TRBJ1-6; TRBD1 agrees at 12 bases. Germline-derived CDR1 and CDR2 are SGHRS and YFSETQ. CDR3 length equals 15 residues. The ends lost 4 bases at V and 7 bases at J; junction bases unmatched: 3.

The gene calls are TRBV7-2 and TRBJ2-7, with D possibly being TRBD1 (5 bases). The CDR3 sequence is 14 residues long. V dropped 2 bases and J dropped 3 bases, with 11 bases sitting between them. The germline gives CDR1 SGHTA, CDR2 FQGNSA. The CDR3, as DNA: TGTGCCAGCAGCTTAACGACAGAAATCTACGAGCAGTACTTC. Its translation is CASSLTTEIYEQYF. The full variable domain, in which reference TRBV7-2 and TRBJ2-7 provide the parts outside the CDR3, is GAGVSQSPSNKVTEKGKDVELRCDPISGHTALYWYRQSLGQGLEFLIYFQGNSAPDKSGLPSDRFSAERTGGSVSTLTIQRTQQEDSAVYLCASSLTTEIYEQYFGPGTRLTVT.

The V and J genes are TRBV4-3 and TRBJ1-2; the D is unclear. Germline V lookup: CDR1 LGHNA, CDR2 YSLEER. The CDR3 length is 14 residues. Trimming cost V 1 base and J 8 bases, with 14 bases left between them. Written as DNA, the CDR3 is TGCGCCAGCAGCCAAGCTTTAAAGCCTATCGGCTACACCTTC. Residues: CASSQALKPIGYTF.

This sequence joins TRBV10-3 and TRBJ1-5; maybe TRBD1 (6 bases). The germline V and J ends were trimmed by 0 bases and 6 bases, with 12 bases remaining between them. This CDR3 contains 15 residues. Per the germline V gene, CDR1 is ENHRY and CDR2 is SYGVKD. CDR3 amino acids: CAISESRGLGQPQHF. In DNA, the CDR3 is TGTGCCATCAGTGAGTCCAGGGGTCTGGGTCAGCCCCAGCATTTT.

The V and J genes are TRBV11-2 and TRBJ2-3; D possibly corresponds to TRBD1 (5 bases). The germline V gene encodes CDR1 SGHAT and CDR2 FQNNGV. V was cut by 4 bases and J by 1 base, with 9 bases left in between. The CDR3 consists of 14 residues. The CDR3 DNA is TGTGCCAGCAGCTCGGCGACAGGCACAGATACGCAGTATTTT. Protein: CASSSATGTDTQYF.

J is TRBJ2-7 and V is TRBV7-3, with D perhaps matching TRBD1 (7 bases). The V gene's germline CDR1 is SGHTA and CDR2 FQGTGA. V was cut by 5 bases and J by 3 bases, with 17 bases left in between. There are 15 residues in the CDR3. CDR3 in amino acids: CASSPQGGGIYEQYF. CDR3 DNA: TGTGCCAGCAGCCCGCAGGGGGGAGGAATCTACGAGCAGTACTTC.

The chain uses TRBV30 and TRBJ1-2, with D perhaps TRBD1 (5 bases). Germline lookup yields CDR1 GTSNPN and CDR2 SVGIG (reference sequence). This CDR3 comprises 14 residues. Trimming left V 4 bases short and J 11 bases short, with 23 bases between. This CDR3 reads CAWTLRGSYVGYTF. The CDR3 DNA is TGTGCCTGGACCCTCCGGGGGTCCTACGTGGGGTACACCTTC.

The chain couples TRBV24-1 to TRBJ1-5; no clear D. CDR1 KGHDR and CDR2 SFDVKD come from the germline V gene. The CDR3 has 14 residues. Trimming cost V 5 bases and J 4 bases, with 11 bases left between them. Here the CDR3 reads CATSATAVNQPQHF. DNA for the CDR3: TGTGCCACCAGTGCCACAGCCGTTAATCAGCCCCAGCATTTT.

The chain combines TRBV9 with TRBJ2-1, with 15 bases matching TRBD2. The CDR3 is made up of 15 amino acids. The junction had 1 base not matched to a gene; V was cut back by 2 bases and J by 7 bases. Germline V gene lookup returns CDR1 SGDLS and CDR2 YYNGEE. This chain's CDR3 is CASSVGTSGGNEQFF. CDR3 nucleotides: TGTGCCAGCAGCGTGGGGACTAGCGGGGGGAATGAGCAGTTCTTC.

A single count supports this clone. The CDR3 bases are TGTGCCAGCAGCTTAAGTGGCGGGACTAAAACCTACGAGCAGTACTTC. Translated, it gives CASSLSGGTKTYEQYF. V gene TRBV7-2 combines with J gene TRBJ2-7, with 7 bases lining up with TRBD2. Germline CDR1 reads SGHTA; CDR2 reads FQGNSA. V gave up 2 bases and J gave up 2 bases; unmatched junction bases: 9. The CDR3 covers 16 residues.

The V and J genes are TRBV10-3 and TRBJ2-7, with D possibly TRBD1 on 6 matching bases. CDR1 is ENHRY, CDR2 SYGVKD, per germline. The CDR3 has 15 residues. V lost 2 bases and J 7 bases, leaving 18 bases between the germline ends. This CDR3 is CAISETHRAQREQYF. The CDR3 DNA follows: TGTGCCATCAGTGAGACACACAGGGCCCAAAGGGAGCAGTACTTC.

This chain uses TRBV3-1 (or the pseudogene TRBV3-2) with TRBJ1-5; 7 positions agree with TRBD1. The CDR3 covers 15 residues. Per germline, CDR1 LGHDT and CDR2 YNNKEL (reference sequence). Trimming removed 4 bases from V and 2 bases from J; junction bases left unmatched: 5. The CDR3, as DNA: TGTGCCAGCAGCCCCGAGGGGGCAGGCAATCAGCCCCAGCATTTT. Its translation is CASSPEGAGNQPQHF.